This T cell receptor beta chain was captured by sequencing in a study of T cell repertoires in cytomegalovirus infection. For the study at large: Matching HLA type and CMV infection were both indicated by public TCR beta signatures.

V shed 2 bases and J shed 4 bases, with 29 bases lying between them. The germline gives CDR1 KGHDR, CDR2 SFDVKD. This CDR3 contains 21 residues. TCRdb used MiXCR to reprocess the reads, holding one entry per CDR3 protein. The table shows more than 110,000 distinct CDR3 sequences, with 25% to 35% occurring only once. Notes on this clonotype: Its antigen is not identified.

V is TRBV24-1 and J is TRBJ2-1; D might be TRBD1 (5 bases). The sample here was CD8+ T cells from cultured PBMCs, taken from culture after CMV antigen stimulation. The clonotype originates from a human donor in good health (CMV status not recorded). Some clones in this sample may be carry-over from other donors' samples. The CDR3 DNA is TGTGCCACCAGTGATTCCCGGATCCCTGACCAGGGTTTTAGGTGGTACAATGAGCAGTTCTTC. Translated: CATSDSRIPDQGFRWYNEQFF.